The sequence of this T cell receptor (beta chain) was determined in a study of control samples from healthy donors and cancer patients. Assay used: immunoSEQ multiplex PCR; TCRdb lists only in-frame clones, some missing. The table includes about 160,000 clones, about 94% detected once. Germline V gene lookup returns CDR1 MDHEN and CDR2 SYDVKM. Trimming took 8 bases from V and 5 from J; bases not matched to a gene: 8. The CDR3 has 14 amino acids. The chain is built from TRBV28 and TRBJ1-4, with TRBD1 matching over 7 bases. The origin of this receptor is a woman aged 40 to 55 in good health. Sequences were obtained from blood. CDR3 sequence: CASRSGGENEKLFF. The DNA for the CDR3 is TGTGCCAGCCGGTCAGGGGGGGAAAATGAAAAACTGTTTTTT.